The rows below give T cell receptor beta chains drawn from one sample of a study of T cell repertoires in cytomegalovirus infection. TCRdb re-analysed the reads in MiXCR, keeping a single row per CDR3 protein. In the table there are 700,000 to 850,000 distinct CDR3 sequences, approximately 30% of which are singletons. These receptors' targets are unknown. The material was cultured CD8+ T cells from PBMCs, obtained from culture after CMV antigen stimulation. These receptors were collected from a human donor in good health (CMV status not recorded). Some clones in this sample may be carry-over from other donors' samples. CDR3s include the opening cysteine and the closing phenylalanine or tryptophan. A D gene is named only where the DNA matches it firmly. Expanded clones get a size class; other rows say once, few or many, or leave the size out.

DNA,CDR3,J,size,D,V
TGTGCCAGCAGTGAGGTCCTTTCCTATGGCTACACCTTC,CASSEVLSYGYTF,TRBJ1-2,NA,NA,TRBV2
TGTGCCAGCAGTTACTTGCATAGGGTGAACACTGAAGCTTTCTTT,CASSYLHRVNTEAFF,TRBJ1-1,NA,NA,TRBV6-6
TGTGCTAGTGGTTTAGGGACTAGCACAGATACGCAGTATTTT,CASGLGTSTDTQYF,TRBJ2-3,many,NA,TRBV12-5
TGTGCCAGCAGCTTAGAGCCTCTGGGACAGGGAAACACTGAAGCTTTCTTT,CASSLEPLGQGNTEAFF,TRBJ1-1,many,TRBD1,TRBV7-8
TGTGCCAGCGGGATTTCCGAAAAACTGTTTTTT,CASGISEKLFF,TRBJ1-4,few,NA,TRBV12-3/TRBV12-4
TGTGCCAGCAGCTTGTCAACTAGCCTTATCTCCGGGGAGCTGTTTTTT,CASSLSTSLISGELFF,TRBJ2-2,NA,NA,TRBV5-4
TGCAGCGTTGAAGGCAGATCAGCAGCTAACTATGGCTACACCTTC,CSVEGRSAANYGYTF,TRBJ1-2,NA,NA,TRBV29-1
TGTGCCAGCAGCTTGTTTGGGCAGGCCTACGAGCAGTACTTC,CASSLFGQAYEQYF,TRBJ2-7,NA,NA,TRBV5-6
TGTGTCAGCAGTTACTCGATTGGGGAAGGAAGCTACACCTTC,CVSSYSIGEGSYTF,TRBJ1-2,once,NA,TRBV6-5
TGTGCCACCAGCAGAGTAGAAGTGCTCACTGAAGCTTTCTTT,CATSRVEVLTEAFF,TRBJ1-1,NA,NA,TRBV15
TGTGCCAGCAGTTCCAATGGACTAGCGGGGGATACGCAGTATTTT,CASSSNGLAGDTQYF,TRBJ2-3,NA,TRBD2,TRBV6-6
TGTGCCAGCAGCTCCACCCACGGACAGGGATTACACTCTGGAAACACCATATATTTT,CASSSTHGQGLHSGNTIYF,TRBJ1-3,NA,TRBD1,TRBV7-9
NA,CASILGDRGTGELFF,TRBJ2-2,NA,NA,TRBV7-6
TGTGCCACCAGCTCGGCAAGGGCGACCGACAGGGAAGGCGGCTACACCTTC,CATSSARATDREGGYTF,TRBJ1-2,NA,TRBD1,TRBV13
TGTGCTAGCAGCCCTGGCCGTCGTTCGTACCAAGAGACCCAGTACTTC,CASSPGRRSYQETQYF,TRBJ2-5,NA,NA,TRBV7-7
TGCAGTGCTAGAGATCGACGGTTCTATGAGCAGTTCTTC,CSARDRRFYEQFF,TRBJ2-1,NA,NA,TRBV20-1
TGTGCCAGCACCACGGACAGGGAGGAAGGCTATGGCTACACCTTC,CASTTDREEGYGYTF,TRBJ1-2,few,TRBD1,TRBV6-5
TGTGCTAGTGGTTTAGCGACAGGGAAACTAAGCACAGATACGCAGTATTTT,CASGLATGKLSTDTQYF,TRBJ2-3,few,TRBD1,TRBV12-5
TGTGCCAGCTCAAAACCCGAACAGGGCCTGAATGAGCAGTTCTTC,CASSKPEQGLNEQFF,TRBJ2-1,few,NA,TRBV18
TGTGCCAGCAGCCCCACAAGGGGGGCAGAGACCCAGTACTTC,CASSPTRGAETQYF,TRBJ2-5,few,NA,TRBV13
TGCGCCAGCAGTGCAGGGGGTCACGAGCAGTACTTC,CASSAGGHEQYF,TRBJ2-7,NA,TRBD1,TRBV10-2
TGCGCCAGCAGCTGGGGGAGGGAAAACACTGAAGCTTTCTTT,CASSWGRENTEAFF,TRBJ1-1,once,NA,TRBV4-1
TGTGCCACCAGTGATGCTAGCGGGGGGGACGATGAGCAGTTCTTC,CATSDASGGDDEQFF,TRBJ2-1,many,TRBD2,TRBV24-1
TGTGCTCGTGGTTCCGACACCGGGGAGCTGTTTTTT,CARGSDTGELFF,TRBJ2-2,NA,NA,TRBV12-5
TGTGCCAGCAGCCGGGGCGGGGGGGCCTTTGAGACCCAGTACTTC,CASSRGGGAFETQYF,TRBJ2-5,NA,TRBD2,TRBV6-8
TGTGCCAGCACGGGAGCGGGGTCTTTCAAAGAGACCCAGTACTTC,CASTGAGSFKETQYF,TRBJ2-5,many,TRBD2,TRBV28
TGCAGTGCCATTACCGGGACAGGGGGTTACGGGGAGCTGTTTTTT,CSAITGTGGYGELFF,TRBJ2-2,NA,TRBD1,TRBV20-1
TGTGCCAGCAGCTTATCGACAGGGGGCTATGAAGCTTTCTTT,CASSLSTGGYEAFF,TRBJ1-1,many,TRBD1,TRBV7-6
TGTGCCACCAGCAGGGGCAGCGGGCGAGGGGATACGCAGTATTTT,CATSRGSGRGDTQYF,TRBJ2-3,NA,NA,TRBV15
TGTGCCAGCAGTTTAAGACAGGGGAACACAGATACGCAGTATTTT,CASSLRQGNTDTQYF,TRBJ2-3,NA,TRBD1,TRBV28
TGTGCCAGCAGCTCGGACAGGTACACCGGGGAGCTGTTTTTT,CASSSDRYTGELFF,TRBJ2-2,many,TRBD1,TRBV7-9
TGTGCCAGCAGTTTCCTCGGGTCCCGCCTGCGGAATGAGCAGTTCTTC,CASSFLGSRLRNEQFF,TRBJ2-1,NA,NA,TRBV27
TGTGCCAGCAGTGCTCTCCGGACAGGGGGAGTCTTTACTGAAGCTTTCTTT,CASSALRTGGVFTEAFF,TRBJ1-1,few,TRBD1,TRBV6-1
TGTGCCAGCAGCCGGGAGGGGGGGGTCCTCCAAGAGACCCAGTACTTC,CASSREGGVLQETQYF,TRBJ2-5,NA,TRBD2,TRBV7-9
TGCGCCAGCAGCCAAGATCCGGGACAGGGGACGGAGACCCAGTACTTC,CASSQDPGQGTETQYF,TRBJ2-5,NA,TRBD1,TRBV4-1
TGTACTAGTGGCTCCGACAGCGCTGGAAACACCATATATTTT,CTSGSDSAGNTIYF,TRBJ1-3,NA,NA,TRBV12-5
TGCAGTGCCTTAGCGGGGGACTGGTACGAGCAGTACTTC,CSALAGDWYEQYF,TRBJ2-7,NA,TRBD2,TRBV20-1
TGTGCCAGCAGTCTATCCACAGGGGCGGAAGCTTTCTTT,CASSLSTGAEAFF,TRBJ1-1,few,TRBD1,TRBV27
TGTGCCAGTAGTCCCCTAGCGGGCTACGAGCAGTACTTC,CASSPLAGYEQYF,TRBJ2-7,once,TRBD2,TRBV19
TGTGCCAGCAGTGAAATGGGACAGACCTACGAGCAGTACTTC,CASSEMGQTYEQYF,TRBJ2-7,few,TRBD1,TRBV6-1
TGTGCCAGCAGTTACAAGGCTAGCGGGGAAGAGACCCAGTACTTC,CASSYKASGEETQYF,TRBJ2-5,NA,TRBD2,TRBV6-2/TRBV6-3
TGTGCCATCACCACAGGGTTTGTTGGCACCGGGGAGCTGTTTTTT,CAITTGFVGTGELFF,TRBJ2-2,NA,NA,TRBV10-3
TGTGCCAGCAGCTCTAGGGACAGGGGTTACGAGCAGTACTTC,CASSSRDRGYEQYF,TRBJ2-7,many,TRBD1,TRBV7-9
TGTGCCAGCAGTGAATACCTCAGAGTGGAGACCCAGTACTTC,CASSEYLRVETQYF,TRBJ2-5,NA,NA,TRBV6-1
TGTGCCCAGCGGGTGCTGTTGGGGGCTGGGGAAAAACTGTTTTTT,CAQRVLLGAGEKLFF,TRBJ1-4,NA,NA,TRBV2
TGCGCCAGCAGCCCTCGATCGGGACCGAACTACAATGAGCAGTTCTTC,CASSPRSGPNYNEQFF,TRBJ2-1,few,NA,TRBV5-1
TGTGCCAGCAGCTTAGGACAGGGCGCCCCTCAAGAGACCCAGTACTTC,CASSLGQGAPQETQYF,TRBJ2-5,few,TRBD1,TRBV7-6
TGTGCCAGCAGTGGTAGGGGGAGGTATTTT,CASSGRGRYF,TRBJ2-3,NA,NA,TRBV2
TGTGCCAGTACTCCTGAGGACAGGGCGACGGCTGAAGCTTTCTTT,CASTPEDRATAEAFF,TRBJ1-1,few,TRBD1,TRBV19
TGTGCCAGCCAACCAGGGGTAATTGAACCCACTGAAGCTTTCTTT,CASQPGVIEPTEAFF,TRBJ1-1,many,NA,TRBV6-1
TGTGCCAGCAGCTCCCGGCTATTCAGGGAAACATATGGCTACACCTTC,CASSSRLFRETYGYTF,TRBJ1-2,few,NA,TRBV7-9
TGTGCCAGCAGTCTACAGGGTTGGAGCAATCAGCCCCAGCATTTT,CASSLQGWSNQPQHF,TRBJ1-5,few,NA,TRBV27
TGTGCCAGCAACAAGGGGGCACGGAACGCTGAAGCTTTCTTT,CASNKGARNAEAFF,TRBJ1-1,NA,TRBD1,TRBV27
TGTGCCAGCAGTCCCCGAGGGGGGGTGAATGAAAAACTGTTTTTT,CASSPRGGVNEKLFF,TRBJ1-4,NA,NA,TRBV6-6